A selection of T cell receptor beta chains follows, all from one sample in a study of metastatic and nonmetastatic thyroid tumors. With MiXCR, TCRdb called clones anew from the PCR reads. The data show around 37,000 clones, approximately 24% seen once. Sequencing input: tumor tissue. These receptors were taken from a female donor with papillary thyroid cancer or a benign thyroid nodule (not recorded which). Some clones in this sample may be carry-over from other donors' samples. CDR3s include the opening cysteine and the closing phenylalanine or tryptophan. The D gene is left open where the match is weak. Some rows mark clone size as missing; the rest say once, few, many or name a class of expanded clone.

abundance | j_gene | v_gene | d_gene | CDR3nt | CDR3aa
. | TRBJ1-6 | TRBV30 | TRBD1 | TGTGCCTGGAGCGCTTTGACAGGGATCAATTCACCCCTCCACTTT | CAWSALTGINSPLHF
. | TRBJ1-2 | TRBV11-2 | . | TGTGCCAGCAGCGATGTCGCGGTTAACAACTATGGCTACACCTTC | CASSDVAVNNYGYTF
medium-sized | TRBJ1-2 | TRBV6-1 | . | TGTGCCAGCACGGGTGGGGGGCCCTATGGCTACACCTTC | CASTGGGPYGYTF
medium-sized | TRBJ1-5 | TRBV24-1 | TRBD1 | TGTGCCACCAAAGCACAGGGGGCGAATAGCAATCAGCCCCAGCATTTT | CATKAQGANSNQPQHF
. | TRBJ1-1 | TRBV11-3 | . | TGTGCCAGCAGCTCAATGGACAATGAAGCTTTCTTT | CASSSMDNEAFF
. | TRBJ1-6 | TRBV20-1 | TRBD1 | TGCAGTGCGTACACAGGGGGCAGCTCCTATAATTCACCCCTCCACTTT | CSAYTGGSSYNSPLHF
many | TRBJ2-7 | TRBV29-1 | TRBD1 | TGCAGCGTTGACCAACAGGGGGCCTACGAGCAGTACTTC | CSVDQQGAYEQYF
. | TRBJ2-5 | TRBV6-6 | TRBD1 | TGTGCCAGCAGTTACTCGACAGGGACGGAGACCCAGTACTTC | CASSYSTGTETQYF
many | TRBJ2-5 | TRBV2 | TRBD2 | TGTGCCAGCAGCTCGGGACTAGCGGGGTCCCAAGAGACCCAGTACTTC | CASSSGLAGSQETQYF
many | TRBJ2-2 | TRBV25-1 | . | TGTGCCAGCAGTGACCAGGGGCGCGACACCGGGGAGCTGTTTTTT | CASSDQGRDTGELFF
few | TRBJ2-5 | TRBV2 | TRBD2 | TGTGCCAGCAAGGCTAGCGGGAGCGAGGCGACCCAGTACTTC | CASKASGSEATQYF
few | TRBJ2-2 | TRBV28 | . | TGTGCCAGCAGTTTGGGAGTTCCCGGGGAGCTGTTTTTT | CASSLGVPGELFF
. | TRBJ2-1 | TRBV20-1 | TRBD2 | TGCAGTGTTAGAGGCCTAGCGGGAGGAGTCACTGAGCAGTTCTTC | CSVRGLAGGVTEQFF
few | TRBJ2-7 | TRBV3-1 | . | TGTGCCAGCAGCCAAGATAAGAGGGATGGTGAGCAGTACTTC | CASSQDKRDGEQYF
many | TRBJ2-7 | TRBV5-8 | . | TGTGCCAGCAGCGTCGTAGGACTCCCCCACGAGCAGTACTTC | CASSVVGLPHEQYF
few | TRBJ2-1 | TRBV24-1 | TRBD2 | TGTGCCACCAGTGATTTTCGGACTAGCGGCGGGGATGAGCAGTTCTTC | CATSDFRTSGGDEQFF
. | TRBJ1-4 | TRBV3-1 | TRBD1 | TGTGCCAGCAGTAAAGTAGGGACAGGGTTGGAAAAACTGTTTTTT | CASSKVGTGLEKLFF
few | TRBJ1-1 | TRBV6-6 | TRBD1 | TGTGCCAGCAGTTACTCCGGGACAGGTCATGAAGCTTTCTTT | CASSYSGTGHEAFF
. | TRBJ1-1 | TRBV20-1 | . | TGCAGTGCTAATAGTCCGGGGGCAGAGACTGAAGCTTTCTTT | CSANSPGAETEAFF
. | TRBJ1-3 | TRBV6-1 | . | TGTGCCAGCAGTGAGGATGATAGCTCTGGAAACACCATATATTTT | CASSEDDSSGNTIYF
many | TRBJ1-5 | TRBV6-1 | . | TGTGCCAGCAGTTTGGATAGCAATCAGCCCCAGCATTTT | CASSLDSNQPQHF
many | TRBJ2-7 | TRBV29-1 | . | TGCAGCGTTAGGGGGGCCGGCTCCTACGAGCAGTACTTC | CSVRGAGSYEQYF
few | TRBJ1-1 | TRBV6-1 | . | TGTGCCAGTAGTCCCAGCGGGTTGAACACTGAAGCTTTCTTT | CASSPSGLNTEAFF
. | TRBJ2-1 | TRBV5-1 | . | TGCGCCAGCAGCCCAGGGTACAATGAGCAGTTCTTC | CASSPGYNEQFF
medium-sized | TRBJ2-5 | TRBV3-1 | . | TGTGCCAGCAGCCACCGGACAGACCAAGAGACCCAGTACTTC | CASSHRTDQETQYF
. | TRBJ1-2 | TRBV19 | . | TGTGCCACCCGAGGTCGGGGGTTGGTTGGCTACACCTTC | CATRGRGLVGYTF
. | TRBJ2-7 | TRBV11-3 | . | TGTGCCAGCAGCTTAGACGGGGGGCCGGAGATCTACGAGCAGTACTTC | CASSLDGGPEIYEQYF
. | TRBJ2-3 | TRBV28 | . | TGTGCCAGCACACGCTACACGGAGGCGCAGTATTTT | CASTRYTEAQYF